The clone carrying this TCR beta chain was picked up a small number of times. TCRdb used MiXCR to reprocess the 5' RACE reads, holding one entry per CDR3 protein. The data hold fewer than 650,000 distinct CDR3 sequences, with just over 7% observed a single time. The sample comes from a study of identical twins. The CDR3 length is 15 residues. The junction had 10 bases not matched to a gene; V was cut back by 7 bases and J by 4 bases. The V gene's germline CDR1 is MDHEN and CDR2 SYDVKM. This sample also appeared in a second study, on yellow fever vaccine responses in identical twins.

The rearrangement links TRBV28 to TRBJ1-2; 9 bases map to TRBD1. The TCR comes from a woman aged 18-29 years in good health. The specimen was PBMCs. The CDR3 spells CASTSGQGHFYGYTF. For the CDR3, the DNA is TGTGCCAGCACCTCGGGACAGGGACATTTCTATGGCTACACCTTC.